This TCR beta chain was sequenced in a study of T cells in Graves' hyperthyroidism and ophthalmopathy. The length of the CDR3 is 15 residues. CDR1 and CDR2 from the germline V gene are MNHEY and SVGAGI. V dropped 0 bases and J dropped 8 bases, with 13 bases sitting between them. This clonotype was counted between two and nine times. Its target is not known. Template material for amplifying TCR beta CDR3 regions consisted of RNA transcripts. Using the HTBI primer set, a first-round RT-PCR was run on the TCR CDR3. TCRdb reprocessed the multiplex PCR reads with MiXCR, giving one entry per CDR3 protein. This sample has hundreds of thousands of distinct CDR3 sequences, with just over 35% found just once. Study-wide findings and caveats: Through a model of 13 V-J features, ophthalmopathy was separated from stable hyperthyroidism. Onset of ophthalmopathy came a median 6.5 months after the model predicted it.

The sequenced material came from blood. This chain uses TRBV6-5 with TRBJ1-4; D remains unclear. This receptor was identified in a woman aged 40-49 years with Graves' hyperthyroidism. CDR3 sequence reads: CASSYSGGGREKLFF. Written as DNA, the CDR3 is TGTGCCAGCAGTTACTCAGGTGGCGGGCGGGAAAAACTGTTTTTT.